This TCR beta chain emerged from a study of radiotherapy plus CTLA-4 blockade in lung cancer (dated by TCRdb to the late 2010s). Broadly, across the study: Objective responses were observed in 18% of enrolled patients, and disease control was achieved in around 28%. The paper's findings and limits, for the study overall: The strongest predictors of response, as reported, were early dynamic changes in blood T cell clones along with a rise in serum interferon-beta after radiation. After treatment with radiotherapy and ipilimumab, TCR clones that came from tumors expanded in the peripheral blood.

This clone was observed a handful of times. Its antigen has not been determined. Base qualities were left out, and no much larger clone turns up one base away. Focal radiation therapy combined with CTLA-4 blockade (ipilimumab) was tested in patients with chemo-refractory metastatic non-small-cell lung cancer. Library preparation employed the immunoSEQ multiplex PCR assay. TCRdb carries this immuneACCESS record with in-frame sequences only. Its versions omit some clonotypes, under half of them owing to an unresolved V gene in the studies checked, with the rest unexplained. Within this sample are 70,000 to 95,000 clones, with approximately 86% of them counted one time only. Of the sample, around 15% falls within the top ten clones. The germline ends are 12 bases apart after V is trimmed by 8 bases and J by 7 bases. Taken from cysteine to phenylalanine, the CDR3 has 13 residues. This entry keeps only the CDR3 DNA: 39 bases, framed from base 1. For CDR1 and CDR2, the germline V gene lists ENHRY and SYGVKD.

The sequenced sample was peripheral blood, obtained from a patient treated with radiotherapy plus ipilimumab. This TCR was sampled from a human donor with non-small cell lung cancer that progressed on radiotherapy plus ipilimumab. Rearrangement joined TRBV10-3 to TRBJ1-6; no D segment can be confidently identified. This receptor has the CDR3 CAIRPGENSPLHF. The base sequence is TGTGCCATCCGACCGGGAGAAAATTCACCCCTCCACTTT.